The subject of this entry is one T cell receptor beta chain. Its antigen is currently unknown. The sample originates from a study of T cell responses to AZD1222 COVID-19 vaccine. General study findings and limits: Close to half of all spike-specific TCRs reportedly target regions of the variants that are unmutated. Samples come after the peak T cell response, not at day 14. Most donors were white British and more were female, and clonal diversity was possibly underestimated. Seropositivity was recorded at baseline in only 5 or 6 AZD1222 recipients.

CDR1 is SEHNR and CDR2 is FQNEAQ in the germline V gene (reference sequence). Trimming took 2 bases from V and 3 from J; bases not matched to a gene: 6. This CDR3 is built from 17 residues. Only in-frame clones appear in the TCRdb table, and some are missing; sequencing was by immunoSEQ multiplex PCR. Altogether 90,000 to 95,000 clones are present, around 90% being singletons, with the ten largest covering about 20%. This clonotype was obtained from an adult in good health. The gene calls are TRBV7-9 and TRBJ1-5, with TRBD1 identical over 11 bases. The source material was peripheral blood, sampled on day 0 of AZD1222 vaccination. CDR3 bases: TGTGCCAGCAGCTTAACCGGGACAGGGGGATCCAATCAGCCCCAGCATTTT. Its protein is CASSLTGTGGSNQPQHF.